This TCR beta chain was captured by sequencing in a study of blood T cells in healthy people across ages. It was with a sample-barcoded 5' primer and a J-beta primer mix that a second PCR of roughly 6 to 12 cycles was run. TCRdb called the 5' RACE reads again in MiXCR, with one record for every CDR3 protein. The sample records 720,000 or so distinct CDR3 sequences, approximately 40% being singletons. CDR1 and CDR2 from the germline V gene are SQVTM and ANQGSEA. The CDR3 contains 11 residues. Trimming removed 1 base from V and 9 bases from J, with 7 bases in between. What was sequenced was blood. The chain recombines TRBV29-1 with TRBJ2-1; tentative D call: TRBD2 (6 bases). The sequence came from a man of 80 years or more in good health. CDR3 protein: CSVEVGGEQFF. The CDR3 nucleotides are TGCAGCGTTGAAGTCGGGGGTGAGCAGTTCTTC.